The 23 T cell receptor beta chains reported below all come from one sample, sequenced in a study of tumor-infiltrating lymphocytes in primary liver carcinoma. Constant-region priming of approximately 500 ng total RNA yielded TCR beta cDNA. ARM-PCR, slightly modified, supplied the TCR beta libraries through three nested multiplex PCR rounds. A C-beta reverse primer and TRBV1-TRBV30 forward primers served in each of the first two PCR rounds, at about 9 cycles apiece. TCRdb itself ran the multiplex PCR reads through MiXCR, one entry per CDR3 protein. Of 30,000 to 35,000 distinct CDR3 sequences listed, 60% to 85% are singletons. Scientists recovered RNA and DNA together from around 18-30 mg of unsorted bulk tissue. Sequenced sample: liver tumor tissue from sampling region 5. The subset is: tumor region T5, tumor centre. The receptors were gathered from a man aged 35-49 years with primary liver carcinoma and hepatitis B virus infection.

The chain links TRBV25-1 to TRBJ2-7, with D perhaps matching TRBD1 (5 bases). The ends were cut back, 6 bases at V and 5 bases at J, with 20 bases in the middle. Germline values: CDR1 MGHDK, CDR2 SYGVNS. The CDR3 covers 15 residues. In DNA, the CDR3 is TGTGCCAGCAGAGGTAATGCAGGGCCCGTGAACGAGCAGTACTTC. Residues: CASRGNAGPVNEQYF.

For this clonotype: The junction departs from the called germline gene at one end, perhaps through a read error. CDR3 amino acids: CASSDRGQGGEQCF. DNA of the CDR3: TGTGCCAGCAGTGATAGGGGGCAGGGGGGCGAGCAGTGCTTC. The chain recombines TRBV6-1 with TRBJ2-7; possible D gene TRBD1, 7 bases. The CDR3 is 14 amino acids. CDR1 MNHNS and CDR2 SASEGT come from the germline V gene.

Concerning this clonotype: The junction departs from the called germline gene at one end, perhaps through a read error. The rearrangement links TRBV11-2 to TRBJ2-1; weak D call: TRBD1 (6 bases). Germline loops: CDR1 SGHAT, CDR2 FQNNGV. This CDR3 contains 16 residues. CDR3 sequence reads: CASSIELLGGMNEQFF. CDR3 in DNA: TGTGCCAGCAGCATAGAGCTCTTAGGGGGAATGAACGAGCAGTTCTTC. Supplemented by reference TRBV11-2 and TRBJ2-1, the full variable domain reads EAGVAQSPRYKIIEKRQSVAFWCNPISGHATLYWYQQILGQGPKLLIQFQNNGVVDDSQLPKDRFSAERLKGVDSTLKIQPAKLEDSAVYLCASSIELLGGMNEQFFGPGTRLTVL.

Notes on this clonotype: An end of the junction does not agree with germline; a read error may underlie this. The V and J genes are TRBV4-1 and TRBJ1-2; perhaps TRBD1 as D (6 bases). This CDR3 is 14 amino acids long. Germline loops: CDR1 MGHRA, CDR2 YSYEKL. For the CDR3, the DNA is TGCGCCAGCATCCAAAGAGACAGGAACTATGGCTACACCTTC. This sequence encodes CASIQRDRNYGYTF.

Notes on this clonotype: One end of the junction is discordant with germline, which a read error may explain. The chain uses TRBV5-5 and TRBJ2-2, with 7 positions matching TRBD1. Per germline, CDR1 SGHKS and CDR2 YYEKEE (reference sequence). The CDR3 extends over 15 amino acids. The DNA of the CDR3 is TGTGCCAGCAGCTTGAAACAGGGGAACACCGGGGAACTGTTTTTT. Amino acid sequence: CASSLKQGNTGELFF.

To note about this clonotype: The junction and the germline gene differ at one end; a read error may be behind it. V usage is TRBV6-5 and J usage is TRBJ1-1, with D unclear. The CDR3 covers 14 residues. Germline V gene data show CDR1 as MNHEY and CDR2 as SVGAGI. The CDR3 DNA follows: TGTACCAGCAGTCTGGACTGGGTTAGATCTGAAGCTTTCTTT. It translates to CTSSLDWVRSEAFF.

This clonotype was counted many times. The rearrangement links TRBV24-1 to TRBJ2-3; D unresolved. V lost 4 bases and J 1 base, leaving 14 bases between the germline ends. The CDR3 is 16 residues long. In germline, CDR1 is KGHDR, CDR2 SFDVKD. The CDR3 DNA sequence: TGTGCCACCAGTGACCCGGCCCCGGTGGGCACAGATACGCAGTATTTT. Translating it yields CATSDPAPVGTDTQYF.

Comment on this clonotype: One junction end does not reproduce the germline sequence, and a read error may be involved. This chain joins TRBV5-1 and TRBJ2-7; 7 nucleotides align to TRBD2. The CDR3 totals 17 residues. The germline gives CDR1 SGHRS, CDR2 YFSETQ. CDR3 in DNA: TGCACCAGCGGCTTTGACATGGACCCGGGGGGAGGCTACGAGCAGTACTTC. Protein product: CTSGFDMDPGGGYEQYF.

In this sample, this clonotype is medium-sized. The rearrangement links TRBV12-3 or TRBV12-4 to TRBJ2-2, with TRBD1 matching 8 bases. Germline trimming cut 6 bases from V and 6 bases from J; bases unmatched to any gene: 6. This CDR3 region has 14 residues. DNA of the CDR3: TGTGCCAGCAGCCACCACAGGGGGGCCGGGGAGCTGTTTTTT. It yields the protein CASSHHRGAGELFF.

By its share, this clonotype is medium-sized (0.01 to 0.1%). The rearrangement joins TRBV6-6 to TRBJ2-3, with 7 bases that match TRBD2. In germline, CDR1 is MNHNY, CDR2 SVGAGI (reference sequence). V trimming: 6 bases; J trimming: 3 bases; junction bases outside the gene matches: 6. CDR3 length: 14 residues. CDR3 sequence reads: CASRYSGNTDTQYF. The CDR3 DNA is TGTGCCAGCAGATACAGCGGGAATACAGATACGCAGTATTTT.

The chain links TRBV7-9 to TRBJ2-2; no firm D call. The CDR3 has 12 amino acids. With 8 bases removed from V and 1 base from J, the gap between germline ends came to 5 bases. Per the germline V gene, CDR1 is SEHNR and CDR2 is FQNEAQ (reference sequence). The CDR3 bases are TGTGCCAGCTGGTGGAACACCGGGGAGCTGTTTTTT. Protein product: CASWWNTGELFF. The variable domain in full, with the rest retrieved from reference TRBV7-9 and TRBJ2-2, is DTGVSQNPRHKITKRGQNVTFRCDPISEHNRLYWYRQTLGQGPEFLTYFQNEAQLEKSRLLSDRFSAERPKGSFSTLEIQRTEQGDSAMYLCASWWNTGELFFGEGSRLTVL.

With regard to this clonotype: The CDR3 does not end in the conserved phenylalanine or tryptophan, so this is likely a read error. No DNA is shown, since the ends of the CDR3 on it are uncertain; the CDR3 is the one TCRdb lists. The chain joins TRBV14 to TRBJ2-6; the DNA was not used to check the table's D call, TRBD1. Germline CDR1 reads SGHDN; CDR2 reads FVKESK. The CDR3 sequence runs 16 residues, both termini included. CDR3 sequence reads: CASSLFTGVGANVLAL.

Only one count was recorded for this clonotype. Compared with germline, one end of the junction differs, possibly owing to a read error. The V and J genes are TRBV5-4 and TRBJ2-3, with D tentatively TRBD1 (5 bases). The CDR3 spans 13 residues. Germline V gene lookup returns CDR1 SGHNT and CDR2 YYREEE (reference sequence). Here the CDR3 DNA reads TGTGCAAGCAGCCGGCCAGGGTCAAATACGCAGTATTTT. Amino acid sequence: CASSRPGSNTQYF.

In regard to this clonotype: Relative to the germline gene, one junction end is altered; a read error may explain this. V is TRBV11-2 and J is TRBJ2-7, with D possibly TRBD1 on 5 matching bases. The CDR3 loop spans 16 amino acids. Germline values: CDR1 SGHAT, CDR2 FQNNGV. The CDR3 spells CASNFIHGAIHNEQYF. CDR3 DNA sequence: TGTGCCAGCAACTTCATACATGGGGCCATACATAACGAGCAATACTTC. The entire variable domain, with the rest obtained from reference TRBV11-2 and TRBJ2-7, is as follows: EAGVAQSPRYKIIEKRQSVAFWCNPISGHATLYWYQQILGQGPKLLIQFQNNGVVDDSQLPKDRFSAERLKGVDSTLKIQPAKLEDSAVYLCASNFIHGAIHNEQYFGPGTRLTVT.

This clonotype was seen many times. The rearrangement joins TRBV5-1 to TRBJ2-7, with 9 bases identical to TRBD2. The ends lost 4 bases at V and 2 bases at J; junction bases unmatched: 7. This CDR3 has 15 residues. Germline lookup yields CDR1 SGHRS and CDR2 YFSETQ. This CDR3 reads CASSAGLAGAYEQYF. The CDR3 DNA sequence: TGCGCCAGCAGCGCGGGACTAGCAGGCGCCTACGAGCAGTACTTC.

The rearrangement uses TRBV29-1 and TRBJ2-3; D is possibly TRBD2 (6 bases). The length of the CDR3 is 14 residues. V was shortened by 7 bases and J by 14 bases, with 28 bases between the two germline ends. CDR1 is SQVTM, CDR2 ANQGSEA, per germline. The CDR3 sequence: CSAGRETITDTRYF. CDR3 DNA sequence: TGCAGCGCCGGGCGGGAAACAATCACAGATACAAGGTATTTT.

The chain uses TRBV9 and TRBJ2-7; 8 positions agree with TRBD1. Germline V gene lookup returns CDR1 SGDLS and CDR2 YYNGEE. The CDR3 sequence is 15 residues long. Germline trimming cut 4 bases from V and 0 bases from J; bases unmatched to any gene: 6. CDR3 sequence reads: CASSTGQGVSYEQYF. For the CDR3, the DNA is TGTGCCAGCAGCACTGGACAGGGTGTCTCCTACGAGCAGTACTTC.

Comment on this clonotype: It is likely a read error, because the conserved phenylalanine at the end of the CDR3 is missing. This chain uses TRBV11-3 with TRBJ2-3; D is undetermined. There are 15 residues in the CDR3. Germline V CDR1 and CDR2: SGHNT, YENEEA. The DNA for the CDR3 is TGTGCCAGCGGCTTAGAGTCCGGGCGCGCAGATACGCAGTATTTG. Encoded protein: CASGLESGRADTQYL.

Concerning this clonotype: One junction end disagrees with the germline gene, perhaps due to a read error. The chain has TRBV6-2 or TRBV6-3 and TRBJ1-2, with a possible D match to TRBD1 (6 bases). This CDR3 region has 11 residues. From germline, CDR1 is MNHEY and CDR2 SVGEGT. The CDR3 DNA is TGTGCCACCGCGGGGGCCCATGGCCACACCTTC. As protein: CATAGAHGHTF.

In the case of this clonotype: The conserved phenylalanine or tryptophan normally closing the CDR3 is absent here, so this likely arose from a read error. The chain combines TRBV6-5 with TRBJ2-7; TRBD2 matches at 9 bases. The CDR3 is 14 residues long. Germline V CDR1 and CDR2: MNHEY, SVGAGI. V shed 4 bases and J 5 bases; nucleotides not matched to a gene: 6. Here the CDR3 DNA reads TGTGCCAGCAGTTCTACCGGGACTAGCAACGAGCAGTACTAC. Its translation is CASSSTGTSNEQYY.

The V and J genes are TRBV4-3 and TRBJ2-7; perhaps TRBD2 as D (6 bases). Trimming pared 4 bases from V and 2 bases from J, leaving 15 bases between. The germline CDR1 and CDR2 sequences are LGHNA and YSLEER. This CDR3 contains 15 residues. This CDR3 reads CASSRGREIPYEQYF. DNA for the CDR3: TGCGCCAGCAGCCGAGGTCGGGAGATTCCCTACGAGCAGTACTTC.

This clonotype was detected many times. The V call is TRBV28, the J call TRBJ2-3; weak D call: TRBD1 (5 bases). The CDR3 runs 14 residues. V lost 10 bases and J lost 5, with 19 bases in between. CDR1 and CDR2 from the germline V gene are MDHEN and SYDVKM. CDR3: CATWVQGRVDTQYF. CDR3 in DNA: TGTGCCACATGGGTCCAGGGCCGGGTAGATACGCAGTATTTT.

With respect to this clonotype: One end of the junction varies from germline; a read error may be responsible. The chain couples TRBV28 to TRBJ2-5, with TRBD2 identical over 7 bases. Germline CDR1 MDHEN, CDR2 SYDVKM. CDR3 length: 18 amino acids. The CDR3 DNA follows: TGTGCCAGAAGTTTACGGTGGGAGGGTGATCGGGCCCAAGAGACCCAGTACTTC. It yields the protein CARSLRWEGDRAQETQYF.